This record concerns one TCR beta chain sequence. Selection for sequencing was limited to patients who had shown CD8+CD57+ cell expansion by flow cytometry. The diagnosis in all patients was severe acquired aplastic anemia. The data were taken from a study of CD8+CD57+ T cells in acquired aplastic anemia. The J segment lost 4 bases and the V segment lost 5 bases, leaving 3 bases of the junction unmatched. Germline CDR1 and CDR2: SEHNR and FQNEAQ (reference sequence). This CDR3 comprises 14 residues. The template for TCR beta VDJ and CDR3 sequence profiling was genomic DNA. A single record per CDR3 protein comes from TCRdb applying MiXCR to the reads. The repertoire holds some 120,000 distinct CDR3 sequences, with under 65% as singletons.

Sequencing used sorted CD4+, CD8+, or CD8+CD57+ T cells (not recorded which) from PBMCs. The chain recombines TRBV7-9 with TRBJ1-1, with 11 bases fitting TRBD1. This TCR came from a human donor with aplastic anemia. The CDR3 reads CASSPGTGGTEAFF. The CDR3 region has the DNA TGTGCCAGCAGCCCCGGGACAGGGGGCACTGAAGCTTTCTTT.